A selection of T cell receptor beta chains follows, all from one sample in a study of T-cell reconstitution after alpha-beta-depleted transplantation in children. TCRdb ran MiXCR on the PCR reads and lists one entry per CDR3 protein. The sample has about 980,000 distinct CDR3 sequences, roughly 29% seen once. Here the sequenced sample was PBMCs, mostly from graft donor cells, taken 360 days after TCRalphabeta/CD19-depleted stem cell transplant. The receptors originated from a boy under three years old who had a stem cell transplant for SCID, so the T cells may come from the graft donor. Each CDR3 is given with its conserved first and last residue. Fields, in order: V gene, clone size, J gene, D gene, CDR3 protein, CDR3 DNA. A D gene is named only where the DNA matches it firmly. Only part of the rows carry a size: once, few, many, or a class if the clone is expanded.

v_gene: TRBV12-3/TRBV12-4
abundance: few
j_gene: TRBJ1-1
d_gene: TRBD1
CDR3aa: CASRQQGALNTEAFF
CDR3nt: TGTGCCAGCAGACAACAGGGGGCACTGAACACTGAAGCTTTCTTT

v_gene: TRBV20-1
abundance: NA
j_gene: TRBJ2-1
d_gene: NA
CDR3aa: CSAREFRFNEQFF
CDR3nt: TGCAGTGCTAGAGAATTTCGTTTCAATGAGCAGTTCTTC

v_gene: TRBV4-2
abundance: few
j_gene: TRBJ1-1
d_gene: TRBD1
CDR3aa: CASSPPQGMGAFF
CDR3nt: TGTGCCAGCAGCCCCCCACAGGGGATGGGAGCTTTCTTT

v_gene: TRBV11-1
abundance: NA
j_gene: TRBJ2-5
d_gene: TRBD1
CDR3aa: CASSARQGVYETQYF
CDR3nt: TGTGCCAGCAGCGCCCGACAGGGGGTTTACGAGACCCAGTACTTC

v_gene: TRBV3-1
abundance: NA
j_gene: TRBJ2-1
d_gene: NA
CDR3aa: CASSQALDEQFF
CDR3nt: TGTGCCAGCAGCCAAGCCCTTGATGAGCAGTTCTTC

v_gene: TRBV12-3/TRBV12-4
abundance: NA
j_gene: TRBJ2-1
d_gene: NA
CDR3aa: CASSSGLILGDEQFF
CDR3nt: TGTGCCAGCAGTTCCGGGCTGATCCTCGGGGATGAGCAGTTCTTC

v_gene: TRBV20-1
abundance: few
j_gene: TRBJ2-2
d_gene: NA
CDR3aa: CSASRGVNTGELFF
CDR3nt: TGCAGTGCTAGTCGCGGGGTGAACACCGGGGAGCTGTTTTTT

v_gene: TRBV12-3/TRBV12-4
abundance: NA
j_gene: TRBJ2-2
d_gene: TRBD2
CDR3aa: CASTGVAGGSGELFF
CDR3nt: TGTGCCAGCACCGGAGTAGCGGGGGGTAGCGGGGAGCTGTTTTTT

v_gene: TRBV27
abundance: NA
j_gene: TRBJ2-1
d_gene: NA
CDR3aa: CASSLKGVGYNEQFF
CDR3nt: TGTGCCAGCAGTTTAAAGGGGGTAGGCTACAATGAGCAGTTCTTC

v_gene: TRBV12-3/TRBV12-4
abundance: few
j_gene: TRBJ2-3
d_gene: TRBD2
CDR3aa: CASSTGGPDTQYF
CDR3nt: TGTGCCAGCAGTACGGGGGGGCCAGATACGCAGTATTTT

v_gene: TRBV7-9
abundance: few
j_gene: TRBJ2-7
d_gene: NA
CDR3aa: CASSFDNSPYEQYF
CDR3nt: TGTGCCAGCAGCTTCGACAATAGCCCCTACGAGCAGTACTTC

v_gene: TRBV7-8
abundance: few
j_gene: TRBJ2-1
d_gene: TRBD2
CDR3aa: CASSLVGTSKSNEQFF
CDR3nt: TGTGCCAGCAGCTTAGTGGGGACTAGCAAATCCAATGAGCAGTTCTTC

v_gene: TRBV3-1
abundance: NA
j_gene: TRBJ2-3
d_gene: TRBD1
CDR3aa: CASSRQGFTQYF
CDR3nt: TGTGCCAGCAGCAGACAGGGATTTACGCAGTATTTT

v_gene: TRBV9
abundance: NA
j_gene: TRBJ2-2
d_gene: TRBD1
CDR3aa: CASSARDRAPTGELFF
CDR3nt: TGTGCCAGCAGCGCCCGGGACAGGGCACCCACCGGGGAGCTGTTTTTT

v_gene: TRBV9
abundance: NA
j_gene: TRBJ1-5
d_gene: NA
CDR3aa: CASSPKNSNQPQHF
CDR3nt: TGTGCCAGCAGCCCTAAAAATAGCAATCAGCCCCAGCATTTT

v_gene: TRBV12-3/TRBV12-4
abundance: NA
j_gene: TRBJ2-2
d_gene: NA
CDR3aa: CASRPAVELGWAGELFF
CDR3nt: TGTGCCAGCAGACCAGCAGTGGAGTTAGGATGGGCCGGGGAGCTGTTTTTT